The text below deals with one T cell receptor (beta chain). The antigen is undetermined. After removal of 4 bases from V and 2 bases from J, the junction contained 6 bases not matched to a gene. This CDR3 spans 15 amino acids. The germline V gene has CDR1 SGDLS and CDR2 YYNGEE. These data originate in a study of T cell responses to AZD1222 COVID-19 vaccine. Broader study findings: Close to half of all spike-specific TCRs reportedly target regions of the variants that are unmutated.

Only in-frame clones appear in the TCRdb table, and some are missing; sequencing was by immunoSEQ multiplex PCR. The table includes some 190,000 clones, more than 80% detected once. The genes are TRBV9 and TRBJ2-7, with 10 bases fitting TRBD1. This clonotype was obtained from an adult in good health. This material consisted of peripheral blood, taken on day 0 of AZD1222 vaccination. The CDR3 DNA follows: TGTGCCAGCAGCATAGGACAGGGGGTCACCTACGAGCAGTACTTC. It is translated as CASSIGQGVTYEQYF.